These 5 T cell receptor beta chains share one sample of origin, sequenced in a study of blood T cell repertoires in COVID-19. Method: immunoSEQ multiplex PCR; TCRdb's copy keeps in-frame clones and lacks some. The table includes around 300,000 clones, roughly 89% detected once. Sequenced input: peripheral blood. The receptor source for this set is a woman aged 40 to 50 who had recovered from COVID-19.

The chain has TRBV5-6 and TRBJ1-2; TRBD1 matches 8 bases. The V segment lost 4 bases and the J segment 0 bases; nucleotides outside the gene matches: 11. Germline CDR1 reads SGHDT; CDR2 reads YYEEEE. This CDR3 spans 17 amino acids. The CDR3 loop is CASSRRQGAITNYGYTF. The CDR3, as DNA: TGTGCCAGCAGCCGGAGGCAGGGGGCGATAACTAACTATGGCTACACCTTC.

This clone has a handful of counts. This chain connects TRBV30 to TRBJ1-1; tentative D call: TRBD1 (5 bases). Looked up from germline, CDR1 is GTSNPN and CDR2 is SVGIG (reference sequence). This CDR3 spans 14 amino acids. V lost 1 base to trimming and J lost 1 base, with 10 bases between them. The CDR3 loop reads CAWSGMGPNTEAFF. The CDR3 coding sequence is TGTGCCTGGAGTGGGATGGGGCCGAACACTGAAGCTTTCTTT.

The V and J genes are TRBV19 and TRBJ2-5, with TRBD2 matching over 7 bases. V shed 3 bases and J 4 bases; nucleotides not matched to a gene: 5. Germline V gene sequence: CDR1 LNHDA, CDR2 SQIVND (reference sequence). The CDR3 covers 14 residues. For the CDR3, the DNA is TGTGCCAGTAGTATTGGCGGGAGAGGAGAGACCCAGTACTTC. Translation gives CASSIGGRGETQYF.

The chain links TRBV18 to TRBJ2-1, with D tentatively TRBD1 (7 bases). Deletions cut 3 bases from V and 8 bases from J, with 11 bases between. This CDR3 is built from 13 residues. CDR1 and CDR2 (germline): KGHSH, LQKENI. The CDR3 loop reads CASSPRRGDEQFF. The CDR3 bases are TGTGCCAGCTCACCTCGCAGGGGGGATGAGCAGTTCTTC.

As for this clone: Other DNA variants within this sample encode the same CDR3. The chain recombines TRBV7-2 with TRBJ2-7; 7 nucleotides agree with TRBD2. This CDR3 spans 15 amino acids. CDR1 is SGHTA and CDR2 is FQGNSA in the germline V gene. J lost 2 bases, V lost 1 base, and 5 bases had no gene match. The DNA for the CDR3 is TGTGCCAGCAGCTTAGGCCCTAGCGGAACCTACGAGCAGTACTTC. Protein sequence: CASSLGPSGTYEQYF. The full variable domain, rest sourced from reference TRBV7-2 and TRBJ2-7, is GAGVSQSPSNKVTEKGKDVELRCDPISGHTALYWYRQSLGQGLEFLIYFQGNSAPDKSGLPSDRFSAERTGGSVSTLTIQRTQQEDSAVYLCASSLGPSGTYEQYFGPGTRLTVT.